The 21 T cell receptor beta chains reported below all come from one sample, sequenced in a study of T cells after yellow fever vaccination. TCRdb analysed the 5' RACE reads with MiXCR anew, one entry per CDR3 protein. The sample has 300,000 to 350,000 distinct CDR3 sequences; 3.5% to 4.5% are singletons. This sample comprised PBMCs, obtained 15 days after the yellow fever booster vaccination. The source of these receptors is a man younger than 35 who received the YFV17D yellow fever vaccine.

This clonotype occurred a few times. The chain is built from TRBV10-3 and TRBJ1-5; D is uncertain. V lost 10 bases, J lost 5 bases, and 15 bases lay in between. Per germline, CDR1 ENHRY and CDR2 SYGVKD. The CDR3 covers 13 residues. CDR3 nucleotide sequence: TGTGCCACTTCACCGGAAGAATATCAGCCCCAGCATTTT. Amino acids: CATSPEEYQPQHF.

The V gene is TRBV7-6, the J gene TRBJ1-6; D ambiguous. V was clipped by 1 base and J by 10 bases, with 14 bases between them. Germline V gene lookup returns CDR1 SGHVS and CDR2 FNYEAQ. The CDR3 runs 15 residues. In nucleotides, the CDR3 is TGTGCCAGCAGCTTAGGAGGCACCTTGATATCACCCCTCCACTTT. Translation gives CASSLGGTLISPLHF.

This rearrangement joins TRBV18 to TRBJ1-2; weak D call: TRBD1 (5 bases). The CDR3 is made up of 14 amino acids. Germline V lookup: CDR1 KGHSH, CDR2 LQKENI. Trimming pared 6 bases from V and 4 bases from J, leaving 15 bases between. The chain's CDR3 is CASSSPDSLYGYTF. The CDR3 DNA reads TGTGCCAGCTCGAGTCCAGACAGCCTCTATGGCTACACCTTC. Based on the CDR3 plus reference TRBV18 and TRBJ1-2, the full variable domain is NAGVMQNPRHLVRRRGQEARLRCSPMKGHSHVYWYRQLPEEGLKFMVYLQKENIIDESGMPKERFSAEFPKEGPSILRIQQVVRGDSAAYFCASSSPDSLYGYTFGSGTRLTVV.

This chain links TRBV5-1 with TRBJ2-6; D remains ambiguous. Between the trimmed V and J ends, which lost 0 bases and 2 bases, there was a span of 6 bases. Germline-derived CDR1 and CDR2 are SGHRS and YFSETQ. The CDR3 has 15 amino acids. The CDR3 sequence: CASSLDGPGANVLTF. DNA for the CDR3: TGCGCCAGCAGCTTGGACGGGCCTGGGGCCAACGTCCTGACTTTC.

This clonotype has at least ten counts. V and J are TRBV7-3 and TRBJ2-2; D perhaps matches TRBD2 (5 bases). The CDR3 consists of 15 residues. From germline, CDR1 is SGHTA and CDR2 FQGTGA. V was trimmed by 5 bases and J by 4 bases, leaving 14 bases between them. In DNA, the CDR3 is TGTGCCAGCAGCCCAGCCCTAGCCCGCACCGGGGAGCTGTTTTTT. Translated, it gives CASSPALARTGELFF. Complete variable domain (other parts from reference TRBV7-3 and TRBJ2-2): GAGVSQTPSNKVTEKGKYVELRCDPISGHTALYWYRQSLGQGPEFLIYFQGTGAADDSGLPNDRFFAVRPEGSVSTLKIQRTERGDSAVYLCASSPALARTGELFFGEGSRLTVL.

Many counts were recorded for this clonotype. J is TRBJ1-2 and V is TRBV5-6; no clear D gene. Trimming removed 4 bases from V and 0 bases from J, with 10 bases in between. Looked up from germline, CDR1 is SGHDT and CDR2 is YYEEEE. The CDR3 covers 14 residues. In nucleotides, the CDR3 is TGTGCCAGCAGCCCTATGCAGTCTAACTATGGCTACACCTTC. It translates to CASSPMQSNYGYTF.

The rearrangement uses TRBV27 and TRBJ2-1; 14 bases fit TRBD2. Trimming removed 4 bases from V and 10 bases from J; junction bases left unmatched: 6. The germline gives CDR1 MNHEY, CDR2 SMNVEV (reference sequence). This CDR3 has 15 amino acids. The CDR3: CASSSGTSGGGEQFF. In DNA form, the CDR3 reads TGTGCCAGCAGTTCGGGGACTAGCGGGGGCGGGGAGCAGTTCTTC.

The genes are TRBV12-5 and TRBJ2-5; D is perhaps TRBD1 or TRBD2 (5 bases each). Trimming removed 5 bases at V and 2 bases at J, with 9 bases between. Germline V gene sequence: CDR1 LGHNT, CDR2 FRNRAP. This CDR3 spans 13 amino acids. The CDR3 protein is CASGRDGQETQYF. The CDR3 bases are TGTGCTAGTGGTAGGGACGGGCAAGAGACCCAGTACTTC. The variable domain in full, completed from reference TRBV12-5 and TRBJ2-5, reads DARVTQTPRHKVTEMGQEVTMRCQPILGHNTVFWYRQTMMQGLELLAYFRNRAPLDDSGMPKDRFSAEMPDATLATLKIQPSEPRDSAVYFCASGRDGQETQYFGPGTRLLVL.

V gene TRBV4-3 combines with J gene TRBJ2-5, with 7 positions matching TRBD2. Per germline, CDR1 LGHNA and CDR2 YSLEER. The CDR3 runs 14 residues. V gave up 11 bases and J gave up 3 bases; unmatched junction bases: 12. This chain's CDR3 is CAVAASGVEETQYF. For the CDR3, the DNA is TGCGCCGTGGCAGCAAGCGGGGTTGAAGAGACCCAGTACTTC.

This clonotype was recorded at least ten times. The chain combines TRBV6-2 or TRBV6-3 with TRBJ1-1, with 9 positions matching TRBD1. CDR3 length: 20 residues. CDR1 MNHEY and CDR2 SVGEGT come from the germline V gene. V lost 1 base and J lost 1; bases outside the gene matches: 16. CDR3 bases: TGTGCCAGCAGTTACTACAGGGGGCGAACCTCCCTAACCTCGAACACTGAAGCTTTCTTT. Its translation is CASSYYRGRTSLTSNTEAFF.

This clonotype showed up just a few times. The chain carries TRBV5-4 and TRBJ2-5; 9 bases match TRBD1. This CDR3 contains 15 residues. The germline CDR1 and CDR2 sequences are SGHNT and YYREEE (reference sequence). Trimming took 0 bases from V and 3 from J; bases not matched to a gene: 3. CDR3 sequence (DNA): TGTGCCAGCAGCTTGGGGGGGACAGGGAAAGAGACCCAGTACTTC. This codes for CASSLGGTGKETQYF.

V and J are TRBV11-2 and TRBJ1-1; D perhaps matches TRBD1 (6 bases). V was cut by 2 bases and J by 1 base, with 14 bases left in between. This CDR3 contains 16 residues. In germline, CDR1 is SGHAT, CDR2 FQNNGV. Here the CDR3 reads CASSLHGQNGNTEAFF. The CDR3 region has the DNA TGTGCCAGCAGCTTACACGGACAGAATGGGAACACTGAAGCTTTCTTT.

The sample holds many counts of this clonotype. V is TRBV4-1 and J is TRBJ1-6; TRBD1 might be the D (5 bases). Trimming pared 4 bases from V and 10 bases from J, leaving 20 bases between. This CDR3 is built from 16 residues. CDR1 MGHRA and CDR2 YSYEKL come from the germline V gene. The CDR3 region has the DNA TGCGCCAGCAGCCGGCCCGACCTAGGGGAAGGCTCACCCCTCCACTTT. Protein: CASSRPDLGEGSPLHF.

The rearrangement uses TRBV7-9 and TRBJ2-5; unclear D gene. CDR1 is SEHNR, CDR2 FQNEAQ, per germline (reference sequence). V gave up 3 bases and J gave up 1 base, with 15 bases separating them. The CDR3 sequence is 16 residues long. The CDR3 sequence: CASSFGSNPVQETQYF. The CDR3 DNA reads TGTGCCAGCAGCTTTGGATCAAATCCAGTCCAAGAGACCCAGTACTTC.

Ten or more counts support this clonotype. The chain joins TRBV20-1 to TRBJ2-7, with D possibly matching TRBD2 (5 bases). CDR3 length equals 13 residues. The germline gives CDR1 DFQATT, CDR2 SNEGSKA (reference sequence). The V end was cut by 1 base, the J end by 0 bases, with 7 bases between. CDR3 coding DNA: TGCAGTGCTAGAGGCGGGTTCTCCTACGAGCAGTACTTC. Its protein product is CSARGGFSYEQYF.

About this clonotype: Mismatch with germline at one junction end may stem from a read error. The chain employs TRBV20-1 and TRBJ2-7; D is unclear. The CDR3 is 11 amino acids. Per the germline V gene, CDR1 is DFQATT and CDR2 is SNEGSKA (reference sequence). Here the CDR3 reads CSAGENYEQYF. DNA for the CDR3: TGCAGTGCTGGAGAAAACTACGAGCAGTACTTC.

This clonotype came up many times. The DNA of the CDR3 is TGCAGTGCTAGAGATTTGCGGGGGCCCGGCAATGAGCAGTTCTTC. Its translation: CSARDLRGPGNEQFF. This chain links TRBV20-1 with TRBJ2-1, with a tentative D call TRBD2 (7 bases). Trimming left V 0 bases short and J 6 bases short, with 15 bases between. CDR3 size: 15 residues. Germline V gene lookup returns CDR1 DFQATT and CDR2 SNEGSKA (reference sequence).

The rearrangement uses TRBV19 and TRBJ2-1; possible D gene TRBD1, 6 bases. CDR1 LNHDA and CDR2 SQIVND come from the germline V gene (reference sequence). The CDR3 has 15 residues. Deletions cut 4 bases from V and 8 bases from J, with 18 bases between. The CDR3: CASSTDRSDVDEQFF. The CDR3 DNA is TGTGCCAGTAGTACGGACAGATCCGATGTGGATGAGCAGTTCTTC.

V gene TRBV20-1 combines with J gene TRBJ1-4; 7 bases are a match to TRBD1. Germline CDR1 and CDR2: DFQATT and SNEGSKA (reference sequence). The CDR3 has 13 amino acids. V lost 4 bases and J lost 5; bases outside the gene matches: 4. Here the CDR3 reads CSATDRDNEKLFF. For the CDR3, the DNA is TGCAGTGCTACTGACAGGGACAATGAAAAACTGTTTTTT.

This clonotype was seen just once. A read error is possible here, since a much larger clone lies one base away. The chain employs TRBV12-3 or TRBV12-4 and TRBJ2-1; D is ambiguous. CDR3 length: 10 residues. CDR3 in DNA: TGTGCCAGCAGTTTAGATGAGAAGTTCTTC. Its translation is CASSLDEKFF.

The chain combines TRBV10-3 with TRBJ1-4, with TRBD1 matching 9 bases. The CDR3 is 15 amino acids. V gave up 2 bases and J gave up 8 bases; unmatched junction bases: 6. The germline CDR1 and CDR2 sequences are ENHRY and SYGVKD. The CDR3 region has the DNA TGTGCCATCAGTGAGCCGACAGGGGGTAGAGAAAAACTGTTTTTT. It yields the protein CAISEPTGGREKLFF.